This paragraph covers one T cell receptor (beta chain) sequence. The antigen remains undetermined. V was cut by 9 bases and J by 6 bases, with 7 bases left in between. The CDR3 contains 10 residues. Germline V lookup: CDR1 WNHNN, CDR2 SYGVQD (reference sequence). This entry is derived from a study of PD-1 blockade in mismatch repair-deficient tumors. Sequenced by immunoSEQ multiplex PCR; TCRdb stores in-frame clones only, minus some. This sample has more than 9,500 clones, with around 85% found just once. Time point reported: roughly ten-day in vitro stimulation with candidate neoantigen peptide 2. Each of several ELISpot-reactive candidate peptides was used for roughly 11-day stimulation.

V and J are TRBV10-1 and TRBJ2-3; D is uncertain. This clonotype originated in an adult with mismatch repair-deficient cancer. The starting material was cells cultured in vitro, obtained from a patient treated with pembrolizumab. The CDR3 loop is CASRDDTQYF. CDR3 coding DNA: TGCGCCAGTCGAGACGATACGCAGTATTTT.